This entry features one T cell receptor (beta chain) sequence. The donors, healthy adults who were HIV-negative, had experienced no recent acute infections or vaccinations. TCRdb keeps only in-frame clones here, not all; method: immunoSEQ multiplex PCR. Of approximately 1,500,000 clones detected, approximately 97% appear once; the ten largest clones hold approximately 1%. The CDR3 runs 14 residues. Germline CDR1 reads SGHTA; CDR2 reads FQGTGA. Trimming took 2 bases from V and 3 from J, leaving 11 bases between them. This sample was included in a study of shared clonotypes between healthy human individuals.

What was sequenced was naive CD4+ T cells sorted from blood. Subset: CD45RA+ positively selected. The receptor was derived from a man under 40 in good health. This chain uses TRBV7-3 with TRBJ2-7; D is perhaps TRBD2 (5 bases). The CDR3 nucleotides are TGTGCCAGCAGCTTAGGCGCGGGTTACTACGAGCAGTACTTC. It encodes CASSLGAGYYEQYF.